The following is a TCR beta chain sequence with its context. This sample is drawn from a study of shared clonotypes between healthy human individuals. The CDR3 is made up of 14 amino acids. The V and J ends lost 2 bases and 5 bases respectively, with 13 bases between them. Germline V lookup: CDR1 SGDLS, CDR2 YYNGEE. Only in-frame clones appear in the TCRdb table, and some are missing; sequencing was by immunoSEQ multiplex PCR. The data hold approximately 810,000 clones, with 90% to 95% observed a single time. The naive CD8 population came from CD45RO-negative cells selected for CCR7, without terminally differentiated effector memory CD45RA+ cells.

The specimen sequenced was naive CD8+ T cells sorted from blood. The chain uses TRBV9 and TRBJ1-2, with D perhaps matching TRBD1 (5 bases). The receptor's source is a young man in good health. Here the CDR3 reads CASSVPGTAYGYTF. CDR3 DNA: TGTGCCAGCAGCGTTCCCGGGACGGCTTATGGCTACACCTTC.